Presented here are 7 T cell receptor beta chains from one specimen sequenced in a study of T cell responses to AZD1222 COVID-19 vaccine. This table comes from immunoSEQ multiplex PCR, and its TCRdb copy is limited to in-frame clones, with some not included. The sample includes some 150,000 clones, 80% to 85% seen only once; the top ten take about 4%. The source material was peripheral blood, sampled on day 0 of MenACWY control vaccination. These receptors all stem from an adult in good health.

The chain links TRBV3-1 (or the pseudogene TRBV3-2) to TRBJ1-4; 8 bases map to TRBD1. This CDR3 is 17 amino acids long. J lost 4 bases, V lost 1 base, and 8 bases had no gene match. Germline values: CDR1 LGHDT, CDR2 YNNKEL (reference sequence). CDR3 protein: CASSQGSGQDFNEKLFF. In DNA form, the CDR3 reads TGTGCCAGCAGCCAAGGTTCGGGACAGGACTTTAATGAAAAACTGTTTTTT.

The gene calls are TRBV7-9 and TRBJ1-2, with a possible D match to TRBD1 (6 bases). Per germline, CDR1 SEHNR and CDR2 FQNEAQ (reference sequence). CDR3 size: 12 residues. The V gene lost 5 bases and the J gene lost 8 bases, with 12 bases spanning the gap. The chain's CDR3 is CASSQWTEGYTF. CDR3 DNA sequence: TGTGCCAGCAGCCAGTGGACAGAGGGCTACACCTTC.

V is TRBV7-7 and J is TRBJ2-1, with a possible D match to TRBD2 (6 bases). Germline CDR1 and CDR2: SSHAT and FNYEAQ (reference sequence). V was shortened by 5 bases and J by 4 bases, with 9 bases between the two germline ends. The length of the CDR3 is 13 residues. Written as DNA, the CDR3 is TGTGCCAGCAGCAGGGGACTTTACAATGAGCAGTTCTTC. This translates into CASSRGLYNEQFF.

This clone was detected ten times or more. The rearrangement links TRBV2 to TRBJ1-3; no clear D. The CDR3 length is 12 residues. Germline assignment: CDR1 SNHLY and CDR2 FYNNEI. V was shortened by 7 bases and J by 0 bases, with 4 bases between the two germline ends. As DNA, the CDR3 is TGTGCCAGCACAGTCTCTGGAAACACCATATATTTT. This encodes CASTVSGNTIYF.

This chain uses TRBV3-1 (or the pseudogene TRBV3-2) with TRBJ1-2; D is uncertain. The V end was cut by 1 base, the J end by 4 bases, with 4 bases between. In germline, CDR1 is LGHDT, CDR2 YNNKEL (reference sequence). The CDR3 is 12 residues long. The DNA for the CDR3 is TGTGCCAGCAGCCAAGCCGCCTATGGCTACACCTTC. It codes for CASSQAAYGYTF.

The chain joins TRBV12-3 or TRBV12-4 to TRBJ2-2; D is ambiguous. The CDR3 consists of 11 residues. Trimming took 7 bases from V and 9 from J, leaving 9 bases between them. DNA of the CDR3: TGTGCCAGCACCCCAGGTTGGGAGCTGTTTTTT. Its translation is CASTPGWELFF.

The genes are TRBV5-4 and TRBJ1-5, with D maybe TRBD1 (5 bases). CDR1 and CDR2 from the germline V gene are SGHNT and YYREEE (reference sequence). The CDR3 is made up of 16 amino acids. Trimming pared 4 bases from V and 2 bases from J, leaving 16 bases between. The CDR3 loop is CASSPSPGKGNQPQHF. For the CDR3, the DNA is TGTGCCAGCAGCCCCTCCCCAGGGAAGGGCAATCAGCCCCAGCATTTT.